Shown below are 10 T cell receptor beta chains from a single sample sequenced in a study of CD8+ T cells in alopecia areata. Reverse transcription of extracted RNA yielded cDNA, which provided the sequencing template. The protocol was immunoSEQ multiplex PCR, while the TCRdb copy is restricted to in-frame clones and leaves out a portion. Of roughly 200,000 clones in the sample, roughly 65% are singletons; the top ten hold about 1.7%. The material sequenced was CD4+ T cells sorted from blood, taken at week 0. The source is a human donor with alopecia areata.

V gene TRBV20-1 combines with J gene TRBJ1-2; D unclear. The CDR3 spans 11 residues. In germline, CDR1 is DFQATT, CDR2 SNEGSKA (reference sequence). Trimming took 6 bases from V and 3 from J, leaving 8 bases between them. The CDR3 here is CSAGGDYGYTF. For the CDR3, the DNA is TGCAGTGCCGGCGGGGACTATGGCTACACCTTC.

Comment on this clone: The same CDR3 can be traced to other DNA sequences in this sample. J is TRBJ2-5 and V is TRBV20-1, with D hard to call. This CDR3 has 10 residues. V was pared by 6 bases and J by 2 bases, with 4 bases between. Germline CDR1 is DFQATT and CDR2 is SNEGSKA (reference sequence). The CDR3 DNA reads TGCAGTGCAAATCAAGAGACCCAGTACTTC. It is translated as CSANQETQYF.

Only a few counts were recorded for this clone. The gene calls are TRBV29-1 and TRBJ1-1; maybe TRBD1 (5 bases). Germline V gene data show CDR1 as SQVTM and CDR2 as ANQGSEA. CDR3 length: 12 amino acids. Trimming took off 6 bases at V and 8 bases at J, with 16 bases between the two ends. The CDR3 loop is CSVIGQPHEAFF. The CDR3 coding sequence is TGCAGCGTGATAGGACAACCACACGAAGCTTTCTTT.

Concerning this clone: Other DNA sequences in this sample translate to the same CDR3. The chain recombines TRBV4-3 with TRBJ1-5; D is uncertain. Germline values: CDR1 LGHNA, CDR2 YSLEER. CDR3 length equals 13 residues. The germline V and J ends were trimmed by 0 bases and 4 bases, with 4 bases remaining between them. This CDR3 reads CASSQEVNQPQHF. As DNA, the CDR3 is TGCGCCAGCAGCCAAGAGGTTAATCAGCCCCAGCATTTT.

This clone was seen more than once but under ten times. The rearrangement joins TRBV30 to TRBJ2-3; D possibly uses TRBD1 or TRBD2 (5 bases each). The germline gives CDR1 GTSNPN, CDR2 SVGIG (reference sequence). This CDR3 spans 14 amino acids. With 4 bases removed from V and 0 bases from J, the gap between germline ends came to 11 bases. CDR3: CAWNRDLSTDTQYF. The CDR3 DNA reads as TGTGCCTGGAATCGGGACCTGAGCACAGATACGCAGTATTTT.

This clone was counted only a few times. V usage is TRBV7-2 and J usage is TRBJ1-6, with TRBD1 matching over 11 bases. Unmatched junction bases numbered 2, after V lost 4 bases and J lost 9 bases. The CDR3 has 14 amino acids. Germline CDR1 reads SGHTA; CDR2 reads FQGNSA. In nucleotides, the CDR3 is TGTGCCAGCAGCTGGGGACAGGGGGGTTCACCCCTCCACTTT. Translated, it gives CASSWGQGGSPLHF.

The J gene is TRBJ2-1, the V gene TRBV29-1; D may be TRBD2 (6 bases). The CDR3 covers 11 residues. Between the trimmed V and J ends, which lost 4 bases and 9 bases, there was a span of 10 bases. Germline CDR1 is SQVTM and CDR2 is ANQGSEA. The DNA of the CDR3 is TGCAGCGTTGGCAGGGAGGCTGAGCAGTTCTTC. This translates into CSVGREAEQFF.

This chain connects TRBV27 to TRBJ1-6; 9 bases are shared with TRBD1. The V and J ends lost 6 bases and 8 bases, in that order; junction bases with no gene match: 11. CDR3 size: 16 residues. Germline values: CDR1 MNHEY, CDR2 SMNVEV (reference sequence). The CDR3 nucleotides read TGTGCCAGCAGCAAGAACACAGGGGGCAGGGATTCACCCCTCCACTTT. Protein sequence: CASSKNTGGRDSPLHF.

V is TRBV7-2 and J is TRBJ1-5; tentatively, D is TRBD1 (5 bases). The V and J ends lost 7 bases and 2 bases respectively, with 12 bases between them. The CDR3 consists of 14 residues. CDR1 is SGHTA, CDR2 FQGNSA, per germline. CDR3 amino acids: CASTVGGGNQPQHF. CDR3 nucleotide sequence: TGTGCCAGCACCGTGGGGGGTGGCAATCAGCCCCAGCATTTT.

This chain joins TRBV7-6 and TRBJ2-1; D is perhaps TRBD1 (6 bases). The CDR3 has 16 amino acids. CDR1 is SGHVS, CDR2 FNYEAQ, per germline. V lost 2 bases, J lost 7 bases, and 18 bases lay in between. CDR3 DNA: TGTGCCAGCAGCTTACCACCACAACTAGGGGGAAATGAGCAGTTCTTC. It yields the protein CASSLPPQLGGNEQFF.